What follows are 23 T cell receptor beta chains derived from one specimen sequenced in a study of shared clonotypes between healthy human individuals. Assay: immunoSEQ multiplex PCR; the TCRdb copy retains only in-frame clones and omits some. The sample yields roughly 2.2 million clones, more than 85% seen once. The sample consisted of naive CD4+ T cells from PBMCs. Indicated subset: CD45RA+ positively selected. All receptors come from a man between 18 and 29 years old in good health. Some clones in this sample may be carry-over from other donors' samples.

The J gene is TRBJ2-2, the V gene TRBV6-1, with a tentative D call TRBD2 (5 bases). CDR1 and CDR2 (germline): MNHNS, SASEGT. The CDR3 length is 13 residues. With 5 bases removed from V and 1 base from J, the gap between germline ends came to 5 bases. The CDR3: CASSRENTGELFF. The CDR3 nucleotides read TGTGCCAGCAGTCGGGAGAACACCGGGGAGCTGTTTTTT.

V is TRBV18 and J is TRBJ1-1; 9 bases are shared with TRBD1. CDR1 is KGHSH and CDR2 is LQKENI in the germline V gene. This CDR3 region has 17 residues. V lost 3 bases, J lost 0 bases, and 8 bases stayed unmatched. For the CDR3, the DNA is TGTGCCAGCTCACCCTCACAGGGGGCGAGATTGAACACTGAAGCTTTCTTT. As protein: CASSPSQGARLNTEAFF. The complete variable domain, with remaining parts taken from reference TRBV18 and TRBJ1-1, reads NAGVMQNPRHLVRRRGQEARLRCSPMKGHSHVYWYRQLPEEGLKFMVYLQKENIIDESGMPKERFSAEFPKEGPSILRIQQVVRGDSAAYFCASSPSQGARLNTEAFFGQGTRLTVV.

J is TRBJ1-1 and V is TRBV28, with no clear D. CDR1 and CDR2 from the germline V gene are MDHEN and SYDVKM. Trimming pared 3 bases from V and 1 base from J, leaving 12 bases between. CDR3 size: 15 residues. Here the CDR3 reads CASSFPLDGNTEAFF. The CDR3 DNA reads TGTGCCAGCAGTTTTCCCCTGGACGGGAACACTGAAGCTTTCTTT. Combining the CDR3 with reference TRBV28 and TRBJ1-1 gives the whole variable domain DVKVTQSSRYLVKRTGEKVFLECVQDMDHENMFWYRQDPGLGLRLIYFSYDVKMKEKGDIPEGYSVSREKKERFSLILESASTNQTSMYLCASSFPLDGNTEAFFGQGTRLTVV.

This clone was seen only once. This chain links TRBV28 with TRBJ1-1; tentatively, D is TRBD1 (5 bases). The CDR3 totals 13 residues. V was shortened by 7 bases and J by 5 bases, with 14 bases between the two germline ends. The germline V gene encodes CDR1 MDHEN and CDR2 SYDVKM. This chain's CDR3 is CASNIGGRTEAFF. CDR3 nucleotides: TGTGCCAGCAATATTGGGGGGAGGACTGAAGCTTTCTTT. The variable domain in full, completed from reference TRBV28 and TRBJ1-1, reads DVKVTQSSRYLVKRTGEKVFLECVQDMDHENMFWYRQDPGLGLRLIYFSYDVKMKEKGDIPEGYSVSREKKERFSLILESASTNQTSMYLCASNIGGRTEAFFGQGTRLTVV.

This rearrangement joins TRBV5-4 to TRBJ2-5; TRBD2 agrees at 8 bases. V gave up 4 bases and J gave up 5 bases; unmatched junction bases: 13. The CDR3 covers 16 residues. Germline lookup yields CDR1 SGHNT and CDR2 YYREEE (reference sequence). The CDR3 DNA is TGTGCCAGCAGCCTCGCAAGCGGGAGTAGCTTCGAGACCCAGTACTTC. Translating it yields CASSLASGSSFETQYF.

The genes are TRBV11-3 and TRBJ2-3; possible D gene TRBD2, 7 bases. This CDR3 comprises 16 residues. Germline loops: CDR1 SGHNT, CDR2 YENEEA. The V and J ends lost 6 bases and 4 bases respectively, with 20 bases between them. In DNA form, the CDR3 reads TGTGCCAGCAGTTCCCGCGGCGGGGGCGGACCAGATACGCAGTATTTT. It translates to CASSSRGGGGPDTQYF.

The rearrangement uses TRBV30 and TRBJ2-1, with 7 bases aligning to TRBD2. Trimming removed 1 base from V and 13 bases from J; junction bases left unmatched: 10. The CDR3 covers 13 residues. The germline V gene has CDR1 GTSNPN and CDR2 SVGIG (reference sequence). Written as DNA, the CDR3 is TGTGCCTGGAGTGGCGCCGCGCGGGGGATTCAGTTCTTC. This encodes CAWSGAARGIQFF.

The genes are TRBV6-6 and TRBJ2-1, with D tentatively TRBD1 or TRBD2 (5 bases each). The CDR3 totals 15 residues. V shed 6 bases and J shed 3 bases, with 15 bases lying between them. From germline, CDR1 is MNHNY and CDR2 SVGAGI (reference sequence). In nucleotides, the CDR3 is TGTGCCAGCAGCCTGGGACGGGGATTCTACAATGAGCAGTTCTTC. Amino acid sequence: CASSLGRGFYNEQFF.

V usage is TRBV7-2 and J usage is TRBJ2-3; TRBD2 aligns across 9 bases. Germline V gene sequence: CDR1 SGHTA, CDR2 FQGNSA. V lost 2 bases to trimming and J lost 4 bases; unmatched junction nucleotides: 16. CDR3 length: 19 residues. CDR3 sequence reads: CASSLRPATIAGAADTQYF. DNA for the CDR3: TGTGCCAGCAGCTTACGGCCCGCGACTATAGCGGGAGCCGCAGATACGCAGTATTTT.

This clone appeared once. The chain combines TRBV28 with TRBJ1-2, with a weak D call TRBD1 (5 bases). CDR1 is MDHEN, CDR2 SYDVKM, per germline. This CDR3 has 12 amino acids. V shed 6 bases and J shed 10 bases, with 15 bases lying between them. CDR3: CASRKMTVDYTF. As DNA, the CDR3 is TGTGCCAGCAGGAAGATGACAGTTGACTACACCTTC.

This clone has only a few counts. The chain employs TRBV4-2 and TRBJ1-2, with 8 bases identical to TRBD1. Per germline, CDR1 LGHNA and CDR2 YNFKEQ. After removal of 0 bases from V and 1 base from J, the junction contained 4 bases not matched to a gene. CDR3 length equals 16 residues. The CDR3 DNA reads TGTGCCAGCAGCCAAGATGTCGGACAGGGTAACTATGGCTACACCTTC. It is translated as CASSQDVGQGNYGYTF.

The chain recombines TRBV7-3 with TRBJ2-5; 13 positions match TRBD2. Losses at the gene ends were 5 bases for V and 5 bases for J; bases not matched to a gene: 5. In germline, CDR1 is SGHTA, CDR2 FQGTGA. The CDR3 covers 15 residues. The CDR3 DNA reads TGTGCCAGCAGCCCCCGGACTAGCGGGAGTGAGACCCAGTACTTC. Translation gives CASSPRTSGSETQYF. The complete variable domain, with remaining parts taken from reference TRBV7-3 and TRBJ2-5, reads GAGVSQTPSNKVTEKGKYVELRCDPISGHTALYWYRQSLGQGPEFLIYFQGTGAADDSGLPNDRFFAVRPEGSVSTLKIQRTERGDSAVYLCASSPRTSGSETQYFGPGTRLLVL.

This chain joins TRBV5-1 and TRBJ2-3; D is undetermined. The germline CDR1 and CDR2 sequences are SGHRS and YFSETQ. Deletions cut 5 bases from V and 2 bases from J, with 12 bases between. The CDR3 loop spans 14 amino acids. The CDR3 spells CASSRAENTDTQYF. CDR3 DNA sequence: TGCGCCAGCAGTCGGGCAGAGAACACAGATACGCAGTATTTT.

The chain recombines TRBV21-1 with TRBJ1-2; the table's D call, TRBD1, has no DNA check behind it. TRBV21-1 is labeled a pseudogene. The CDR3 contains 16 residues. The CDR3 is CASSKTGTGDIYGYTF. In nucleotides, the CDR3 is TGTGCCAGCAGCAAAACTGGGACAGGGGACATCTATGGCTACACCTTC.

The gene calls are TRBV11-2 and TRBJ1-2; D not certain. This CDR3 region has 13 residues. The ends were cut back, 1 base at V and 5 bases at J, with 8 bases in the middle. Germline CDR1 reads SGHAT; CDR2 reads FQNNGV. CDR3 in DNA: TGTGCCAGCAGCTTAGCCAACCTATATGGCTACACCTTC. Residues: CASSLANLYGYTF.

The genes are TRBV2 and TRBJ1-5; tentatively, D is TRBD1 (6 bases). CDR3 length equals 15 residues. Germline V gene data show CDR1 as SNHLY and CDR2 as FYNNEI. The germline V and J ends were trimmed by 0 bases and 6 bases, with 12 bases remaining between them. CDR3 residues: CASSEATQGGQPQHF. CDR3 bases: TGTGCCAGCAGTGAAGCAACACAGGGTGGTCAGCCCCAGCATTTT. The full variable domain, completed using reference TRBV2 and TRBJ1-5, is EPEVTQTPSHQVTQMGQEVILRCVPISNHLYFYWYRQILGQKVEFLVSFYNNEISEKSEIFDDQFSVERPDGSNFTLKIRSTKLEDSAMYFCASSEATQGGQPQHFGDGTRLSIL.

Note on this clone: Other nucleotide sequences in the sample specify the same CDR3. V and J are TRBV30 and TRBJ2-7; D is ambiguous. V was shortened by 0 bases and J by 2 bases, with 8 bases between the two germline ends. Germline lookup yields CDR1 GTSNPN and CDR2 SVGIG (reference sequence). The CDR3 runs to 13 residues. The CDR3 spells CAWSVGLAYEQYF. The DNA for the CDR3 is TGTGCCTGGAGTGTAGGGCTCGCCTACGAGCAGTACTTC.

This chain links TRBV6-1 with TRBJ2-1, with TRBD1 identical over 8 bases. V shed 7 bases, J shed 7 bases, and the junction held 3 bases outside the gene matches. Germline V lookup: CDR1 MNHNS, CDR2 SASEGT. This CDR3 has 12 amino acids. CDR3 bases: TGTGCCAGCACCCGGACAGGGAATGAGCAGTTCTTC. Protein product: CASTRTGNEQFF.

In nucleotides, the CDR3 is TGTGCCAGCAGTTACGTGACTAGCGGCACAGATACGCAGTATTTT. Protein product: CASSYVTSGTDTQYF. V is TRBV6-6 and J is TRBJ2-3, with TRBD2 matching 8 bases. CDR3 length equals 15 residues. The germline V gene encodes CDR1 MNHNY and CDR2 SVGAGI (reference sequence). V lost 2 bases, J lost 1 base, and 2 bases stayed unmatched.

The chain joins TRBV28 to TRBJ2-7; 12 bases are shared with TRBD2. The V gene end was trimmed by 2 bases and the J gene end by 10 bases; junction bases not matched to a gene: 6. Germline V lookup: CDR1 MDHEN, CDR2 SYDVKM. The CDR3 is 14 amino acids. The CDR3 reads CASSLVASGRVQYF. The CDR3 region has the DNA TGTGCCAGCAGTTTAGTCGCTAGCGGGAGGGTTCAGTACTTC.

The genes are TRBV7-3 and TRBJ2-1, with D perhaps matching TRBD1 (6 bases). This CDR3 contains 17 residues. V lost 5 bases, J lost 0 bases, and 17 bases lay in between. From germline, CDR1 is SGHTA and CDR2 FQGTGA. CDR3 loop: CASSNHRVESSYNEQFF. The CDR3 DNA is TGTGCCAGCAGCAACCACAGGGTTGAAAGCTCCTACAATGAGCAGTTCTTC.

The chain links TRBV7-9 to TRBJ2-3, with 7 nucleotides matching TRBD2. The CDR3 covers 17 residues. The V gene end was trimmed by 6 bases and the J gene end by 2 bases; junction bases not matched to a gene: 14. From germline, CDR1 is SEHNR and CDR2 FQNEAQ (reference sequence). CDR3 sequence: CASSSLRASGPTDTQYF. The DNA for the CDR3 is TGTGCCAGCAGTTCATTAAGGGCTAGCGGCCCCACAGATACGCAGTATTTT. Based on the CDR3 plus reference TRBV7-9 and TRBJ2-3, the full variable domain is DTGVSQNPRHKITKRGQNVTFRCDPISEHNRLYWYRQTLGQGPEFLTYFQNEAQLEKSRLLSDRFSAERPKGSFSTLEIQRTEQGDSAMYLCASSSLRASGPTDTQYFGPGTRLTVL.

J is TRBJ2-6 and V is TRBV5-1, with 10 bases fitting TRBD1. CDR1 and CDR2 (germline): SGHRS, YFSETQ. Germline trimming cut 4 bases from V and 3 bases from J; bases unmatched to any gene: 16. The CDR3 runs 20 residues. The DNA of the CDR3 is TGCGCCAGCAGCCCAACTTGGGGGACAGGGGAGCCAGTTGGGGCCAACGTCCTGACTTTC. The encoded protein is CASSPTWGTGEPVGANVLTF.